The clone carrying this TCR beta chain was observed many times. Its antigen is unknown. This specimen belongs to a study of regulatory T cells in long-lasting Graves disease. Overall study findings and caveats: Since the sample size was small, accuracy may have been reduced. Persistent patients shared more public clonotypes (around 3,000) than new patients (more than 900).

Assembly of TCR beta libraries relied on iRepertoire HTBI primers together with Arm-PCR of CDR3 regions. From the multiplex PCR reads, TCRdb called clonotypes with MiXCR, one entry per CDR3 protein. Of 250,000 or so distinct CDR3 sequences listed, over 20% are singletons. This sample's time point: newly diagnosed GD, antithyroid drugs for less than 3 months. Construction of the TCR library relied on RNA isolated from PBMCs. As collected, the peripheral blood samples measured 7.5 to 9 milliliters each and went into EDTA tubes. The origin of this receptor is a female donor with Graves disease. The sequenced sample was peripheral blood mononuclear cells (PBMCs), obtained at new diagnosis, from a patient treated with antithyroid drugs.

The CDR3 is CASSPRLAGHEQFF. CDR3 sequence (DNA): TGTGCCAGCAGCCCGCGACTAGCGGGACATGAGCAGTTCTTC. The chain has TRBV11-2 and TRBJ2-1, with 11 bases identical to TRBD2. Germline-derived CDR1 and CDR2 are SGHAT and FQNNGV. The CDR3 extends over 14 amino acids. V gave up 5 bases and J gave up 8 bases; unmatched junction bases: 5.